The entry below gives a single TCR beta chain sequence along with its context. Its specificity is not known. The data were taken from a study of OX40 agonist ivuxolimab in advanced cancers. Study background: Three patients, one with hepatocellular carcinoma and two with cutaneous melanoma, responded partially.

The germline V gene encodes CDR1 MNHNS and CDR2 SASEGT. The CDR3 has 16 residues. After removal of 3 bases from V and 2 bases from J, the junction contained 9 bases not matched to a gene. Assay used: immunoSEQ multiplex PCR; TCRdb lists only in-frame clones, some missing. The repertoire holds approximately 80,000 clones, with less than 95% as singletons. Study observations and caveats: Relative to CD4+, CD8+ T cells held more expanded clones on average. Near-lowest levels of clonal expansion characterized partial responders at 0.1-3.0 mg/kg.

The V call is TRBV6-1, the J call TRBJ2-5, with TRBD1 identical over 7 bases. The sequence was obtained from an adult with an advanced solid tumor such as melanoma, head and neck, liver or kidney cancer. The specimen was CD4+ or CD8+ T cells sorted from blood, collected in a trial of the OX40 agonist ivuxolimab. As DNA, the CDR3 is TGTGCCAGCAGTGATCGGGCAGGGGGAAGACAAGAGACCCAGTACTTC. Translation gives CASSDRAGGRQETQYF.